This TCR beta chain came from a study of beta chain features in type 1 diabetes. Study-wide background: In age, gender and cell yields, patients were similar to healthy donors.

The authors reverse transcribed all of the isolated RNA, so sequencing captured expressed TCRB transcripts. Sequenced by immunoSEQ multiplex PCR; TCRdb stores in-frame clones only, minus some. Seen here are 600,000 or so clones, around an eighth observed once, and the top ten hold around 0.04%. General observations from the study: A moderate, significant TCRB CDR3 shortening appeared in type 1 diabetes across four CD4+ subsets. The study found fewer insertions and more deletions at VDJ junctions in type 1 diabetes patients.

This clone turned up a few times. Antigen specificity is unknown. Over 95% purity was reached by all sorted populations. This receptor was obtained from a man between 18 and 29 years old with type 1 diabetes. Material: naive CD4+ T cells from blood.

The CDR3 DNA sequence: TGTGCCAGCAGCCCCGTGAGGCGGACAATCTACGAGCAGTACTTC. As protein: CASSPVRRTIYEQYF. The V call is TRBV2, the J call TRBJ2-7, with D perhaps TRBD1 (5 bases). Trimming removed 6 bases at V and 3 bases at J, with 18 bases between. CDR3 size: 15 residues. Germline V lookup: CDR1 SNHLY, CDR2 FYNNEI.